The 7 T cell receptor beta chains reported below all come from one sample, sequenced in a study of cytomegalovirus exposure and HLA in healthy donors. The PCR had 60 Vbeta and 13 Jbeta primers. Assay used: immunoSEQ multiplex PCR; TCRdb lists only in-frame clones, some missing. The sample consists of around 300,000 clones, roughly 70% of them appearing once. Material for sequencing was PBMCs. The receptors were sampled from a female donor in good health and CMV-seronegative.

The genes are TRBV5-1 and TRBJ2-7; TRBD2 matches 11 bases. The CDR3 has 17 amino acids. The V and J ends lost 0 bases and 5 bases, in that order; junction bases with no gene match: 10. In germline, CDR1 is SGHRS, CDR2 YFSETQ. Here the CDR3 reads CASSLGSSLAGVHEQYF. CDR3 sequence (DNA): TGCGCCAGCAGCTTGGGGTCGTCACTAGCGGGAGTACACGAGCAGTACTTC.

This chain uses TRBV10-1 with TRBJ2-2; D is undetermined. V was cut by 3 bases and J by 4 bases, with 9 bases left in between. Looked up from germline, CDR1 is WNHNN and CDR2 is SYGVQD (reference sequence). This CDR3 spans 14 amino acids. As DNA, the CDR3 is TGCGCCAGCAGTGATAGCTCTAGCACCGGGGAGCTGTTTTTT. It codes for CASSDSSSTGELFF.

The rearrangement uses TRBV14 and TRBJ2-2; D remains ambiguous. V lost 3 bases to trimming and J lost 8 bases, with 7 bases between them. The germline CDR1 and CDR2 sequences are SGHDN and FVKESK. The CDR3 spans 12 residues. The CDR3 nucleotides read TGTGCCAGCAGCCAGAACAGTGGGGAGCTGTTTTTT. Its translation is CASSQNSGELFF.

This chain links TRBV6-5 with TRBJ2-7; 7 bases are shared with TRBD2. The CDR3 is 16 residues long. Germline CDR1 MNHEY, CDR2 SVGAGI. The J segment lost 1 base and the V segment lost 4 bases, leaving 10 bases of the junction unmatched. CDR3 DNA: TGTGCCAGCAGTTCTGTGGGGGGGAGAGGTTCCTACGAGCAGTACTTC. This translates into CASSSVGGRGSYEQYF.

Only a few counts were recorded for this clone. This chain links TRBV15 with TRBJ2-1, with unresolved D. The V gene lost 1 base and the J gene lost 0 bases, with 10 bases spanning the gap. This CDR3 contains 16 residues. Germline CDR1 is LNHNV and CDR2 is YYDKDF (reference sequence). CDR3 sequence (DNA): TGTGCCACCAGCAGAGGCGGATCAAGCTCCTACAATGAGCAGTTCTTC. This codes for CATSRGGSSSYNEQFF.

J is TRBJ2-5 and V is TRBV5-1; 7 bases match TRBD1. In germline, CDR1 is SGHRS, CDR2 YFSETQ. The V and J ends lost 0 bases and 1 base, in that order; junction bases with no gene match: 3. This CDR3 is 15 amino acids long. CDR3 bases: TGCGCCAGCAGCTTGGAGGGGGCGCCCCAAGAGACCCAGTACTTC. This translates into CASSLEGAPQETQYF.

The V call is TRBV7-9, the J call TRBJ1-3, with D possibly being TRBD1 (5 bases). Trimming pared 2 bases from V and 0 bases from J, leaving 17 bases between. Germline assignment: CDR1 SEHNR and CDR2 FQNEAQ (reference sequence). The CDR3 sequence is 18 residues long. The CDR3: CASSLTTTVPYSGNTIYF. The CDR3 bases are TGTGCCAGCAGCTTAACGACGACAGTGCCCTACTCTGGAAACACCATATATTTT. Full variable domain (missing parts from reference TRBV7-9 and TRBJ1-3): DTGVSQNPRHKITKRGQNVTFRCDPISEHNRLYWYRQTLGQGPEFLTYFQNEAQLEKSRLLSDRFSAERPKGSFSTLEIQRTEQGDSAMYLCASSLTTTVPYSGNTIYFGEGSWLTVV.